These 21 T cell receptor beta chains originate from one sample sequenced in a study of T cell repertoires in cytomegalovirus infection. Antigens of these TCRs are unknown. One entry per CDR3 protein, called by TCRdb with MiXCR from the reads. The sample lists roughly 990,000 distinct CDR3 sequences; around 30% were seen once. Sequences were derived from cultured CD8+ T cells from PBMCs, sampled from culture after CMV antigen stimulation. These TCRs come from a human donor in good health (CMV status not recorded). Some clones in this sample may be carry-over from other donors' samples.

The rearrangement uses TRBV5-4 and TRBJ1-1, with TRBD1 matching over 9 bases. V lost 2 bases, J lost 5 bases, and 16 bases stayed unmatched. Germline lookup yields CDR1 SGHNT and CDR2 YYREEE (reference sequence). The CDR3 is made up of 18 amino acids. CDR3 sequence reads: CASSLSGQGLVSGTEAFF. The CDR3 DNA reads TGTGCCAGCAGCTTATCCGGACAGGGGCTGGTTTCGGGAACTGAAGCTTTCTTT.

This clonotype was detected only a few times. The rearrangement uses TRBV27 and TRBJ2-7; 7 positions agree with TRBD1. V gave up 5 bases and J gave up 2 bases; unmatched junction bases: 6. CDR1 and CDR2 from the germline V gene are MNHEY and SMNVEV (reference sequence). This CDR3 is built from 14 residues. The CDR3 coding sequence is TGTGCCAGCAGTCCTGGGACAGAGACCTACGAGCAGTACGTC. Its protein is CASSPGTETYEQYV.

Notes on this clonotype: This clone may be a read error of a much larger clone one base away. This chain joins TRBV7-8 and TRBJ1-4; tentatively, D is TRBD1 (5 bases). Germline V lookup: CDR1 SGHVS, CDR2 FQNEAQ. CDR3 length: 14 amino acids. The CDR3 reads CAISFGVGGEKLFF. In DNA, the CDR3 is TGTGCCATCAGCTTCGGGGTTGGGGGTGAAAAACTGTTTTTT.

The V gene is TRBV4-3, the J gene TRBJ2-3; 10 bases fit TRBD2. The CDR3 is 21 amino acids. With 0 bases clipped from V and 0 bases from J, the junction kept 15 bases outside the gene matches. The V gene's germline CDR1 is LGHNA and CDR2 YSLEER. The CDR3 bases are TGCGCCAGCAGCCAAGATCCCCTAAGCGGGGGGGCCGGGGCCAGCACAGATACGCAGTATTTT. It translates to CASSQDPLSGGAGASTDTQYF.

The CDR3 bases are TGCGCCAGCAGCCAGGATCCGGGTGCAACTAATGAAAAACTGTTTTTT. Translated, it gives CASSQDPGATNEKLFF. The chain couples TRBV4-1 to TRBJ1-4; D is unclear. The CDR3 runs 16 residues. CDR1 and CDR2 from the germline V gene are MGHRA and YSYEKL. Deletions cut 3 bases from V and 0 bases from J, with 11 bases between.

The chain is built from TRBV4-3 and TRBJ2-3; 8 nucleotides align to TRBD2. Germline V lookup: CDR1 LGHNA, CDR2 YSLEER. The CDR3 is 20 amino acids. V shed 0 bases and J 3 bases; nucleotides not matched to a gene: 17. Here the CDR3 DNA reads TGCGCCAGCAGCCAAGATGGAGCGGGGGACCCGCCACATACGACAGATACGCAGTATTTT. Its translation: CASSQDGAGDPPHTTDTQYF.

The gene calls are TRBV19 and TRBJ2-5, with D hard to call. CDR1 and CDR2 from the germline V gene are LNHDA and SQIVND (reference sequence). The CDR3 extends over 13 amino acids. V was cut by 4 bases and J by 4 bases, with 10 bases left in between. In DNA, the CDR3 is TGTGCCAGTAGTACAGGACCCTTAGAGACCCAGTACTTC. It is translated as CASSTGPLETQYF.

This clonotype was counted a few times. The chain combines TRBV27 with TRBJ2-7; TRBD1 matches at 8 bases. Germline V gene lookup returns CDR1 MNHEY and CDR2 SMNVEV (reference sequence). There are 15 residues in the CDR3. J gave up 5 bases and V 4 bases, and 10 bases lay outside the gene matches. The CDR3 nucleotides are TGTGCCAGCAGTTCCAGGGGGCGCAACTGGAACGAGCAGTACTTC. Amino acid sequence: CASSSRGRNWNEQYF.

The rearrangement links TRBV4-1 to TRBJ1-1; possible D gene TRBD1, 6 bases. The CDR3 covers 16 residues. Germline V gives CDR1 MGHRA, CDR2 YSYEKL. The V gene lost 1 base and the J gene lost 0 bases, with 12 bases spanning the gap. The CDR3 DNA sequence: TGCGCCAGCAGCCAAGGGGCAGGGGACCTGAACACTGAAGCTTTCTTT. The encoded protein is CASSQGAGDLNTEAFF.

This clonotype was detected a few times. The chain is built from TRBV7-2 and TRBJ1-2, with a weak D call TRBD1 (6 bases). The V end was cut by 2 bases, the J end by 3 bases, with 13 bases between. This CDR3 spans 15 amino acids. Germline assignment: CDR1 SGHTA and CDR2 FQGNSA. The CDR3 protein is CASSLPADRYYGYTF. The CDR3 DNA is TGTGCCAGCAGCTTACCCGCGGACAGATACTATGGCTACACCTTC.

This clonotype was counted ten times or more. The V call is TRBV6-1, the J call TRBJ2-7, with no clear D. Trimming shortened V by 6 bases and J by 0 bases, and 6 bases separated the two germline ends. The CDR3 sequence is 12 residues long. Germline V lookup: CDR1 MNHNS, CDR2 SASEGT. The CDR3 sequence is CASRYTSYEQYF. The CDR3 coding sequence is TGTGCCAGCAGGTATACCTCCTACGAGCAGTACTTC.

This clonotype has at least ten counts. The chain recombines TRBV7-2 with TRBJ1-5, with a tentative D call TRBD1 (5 bases). The CDR3 length is 15 residues. The V end was cut by 3 bases, the J end by 7 bases, with 16 bases between. Germline-derived CDR1 and CDR2 are SGHTA and FQGNSA. The CDR3 sequence: CASSLGRGVTQPQHF. For the CDR3, the DNA is TGTGCCAGCAGCTTGGGACGAGGGGTGACGCAGCCCCAGCATTTT.

J is TRBJ2-7 and V is TRBV6-2 or TRBV6-3, with 10 bases that match TRBD1. The CDR3 length is 15 residues. Germline loops: CDR1 MNHEY, CDR2 SVGEGT. With 2 bases clipped from V and 7 bases from J, the junction kept 8 bases outside the gene matches. The CDR3 coding sequence is TGTGCCAGCAGTTACGACGGACAGGGGGTTCGAGAGCAGTACGTC. As protein: CASSYDGQGVREQYV.

This clonotype has a handful of counts. J is TRBJ1-5 and V is TRBV9, with 9 bases identical to TRBD1. Germline CDR1 and CDR2: SGDLS and YYNGEE. There are 17 residues in the CDR3. Germline trimming cut 3 bases from V and 4 bases from J; bases unmatched to any gene: 11. Here the CDR3 DNA reads TGTGCCAGCAGCGGACGGACAGGGGTTTCCCTAAATCAGCCCCAGCATTTT. It codes for CASSGRTGVSLNQPQHF.

The chain couples TRBV27 to TRBJ1-2, with D hard to call. Trimming removed 2 bases from V and 4 bases from J, with 17 bases in between. The CDR3 spans 16 residues. Germline values: CDR1 MNHEY, CDR2 SMNVEV (reference sequence). The CDR3, as DNA: TGTGCCAGCAGTTTAGCGGGCCCAACGGCTTTCTATGGCTACACCTTC. Encoded protein: CASSLAGPTAFYGYTF.

This clonotype was recorded a few times. The gene calls are TRBV7-3 and TRBJ2-6, with D possibly TRBD2 on 5 matching bases. Trimming removed 6 bases from V and 2 bases from J, with 17 bases in between. Looked up from germline, CDR1 is SGHTA and CDR2 is FQGTGA. The CDR3 is 17 residues long. As DNA, the CDR3 is TGTGCCAGCAGGCCGGGGTCGGATCGGGCTGGGGCCAACGTCCTGACTTTC. It codes for CASRPGSDRAGANVLTF.

This chain uses TRBV19 with TRBJ1-4; D unclear. Per the germline V gene, CDR1 is LNHDA and CDR2 is SQIVND (reference sequence). The CDR3 is made up of 11 amino acids. The V end lost 8 bases, the J end lost 11 bases, and 12 bases lay between the germline ends. In DNA form, the CDR3 reads TGTGCCAGTCTCGGGCGGGGTAAACTGTTTTTT. Amino acid sequence: CASLGRGKLFF.

In this sample, this clonotype turned up a few times. V and J are TRBV7-2 and TRBJ2-5; a possible D gene is TRBD2 (6 bases). The germline V and J ends were trimmed by 2 bases and 5 bases, with 18 bases remaining between them. Germline CDR1 and CDR2: SGHTA and FQGNSA. This CDR3 comprises 16 residues. The CDR3 DNA sequence: TGTGCCAGCAGCTTACCCACCCTGGAGGAGGGGGAGACCCAGTACTTC. The encoded protein is CASSLPTLEEGETQYF. The complete variable domain, with remaining parts taken from reference TRBV7-2 and TRBJ2-5, reads GAGVSQSPSNKVTEKGKDVELRCDPISGHTALYWYRQSLGQGLEFLIYFQGNSAPDKSGLPSDRFSAERTGGSVSTLTIQRTQQEDSAVYLCASSLPTLEEGETQYFGPGTRLLVL.

In its sample, this clonotype was seen a few times. The chain has TRBV12-3 or TRBV12-4 and TRBJ2-1; no firm D call. V was clipped by 7 bases and J by 8 bases, with 18 bases between them. This CDR3 is 14 amino acids long. DNA for the CDR3: TGTGCCAGCACTTCCCCTAGTTACGCTGATGAGCAGTTCTTC. Protein product: CASTSPSYADEQFF.

This clonotype was seen more than once but under ten times. The chain couples TRBV12-3 or TRBV12-4 to TRBJ2-5; 11 bases map to TRBD2. V lost 6 bases to trimming and J lost 2 bases; unmatched junction nucleotides: 11. The CDR3 length is 17 residues. CDR3 bases: TGTGCCAGCAGCCCTCTTTTAGCGGGGGGGCCTCAAGAGACCCAGTACTTC. Protein: CASSPLLAGGPQETQYF.

This clonotype was found many times. V and J are TRBV11-2 and TRBJ2-7; no firm D call. V lost 0 bases to trimming and J lost 2 bases, with 11 bases between them. The CDR3 extends over 15 amino acids. CDR1 and CDR2 (germline): SGHAT, FQNNGV. CDR3 loop: CASSLDPSWAYEQYV. Written as DNA, the CDR3 is TGTGCCAGCAGCTTAGATCCGAGCTGGGCCTACGAGCAGTACGTC.